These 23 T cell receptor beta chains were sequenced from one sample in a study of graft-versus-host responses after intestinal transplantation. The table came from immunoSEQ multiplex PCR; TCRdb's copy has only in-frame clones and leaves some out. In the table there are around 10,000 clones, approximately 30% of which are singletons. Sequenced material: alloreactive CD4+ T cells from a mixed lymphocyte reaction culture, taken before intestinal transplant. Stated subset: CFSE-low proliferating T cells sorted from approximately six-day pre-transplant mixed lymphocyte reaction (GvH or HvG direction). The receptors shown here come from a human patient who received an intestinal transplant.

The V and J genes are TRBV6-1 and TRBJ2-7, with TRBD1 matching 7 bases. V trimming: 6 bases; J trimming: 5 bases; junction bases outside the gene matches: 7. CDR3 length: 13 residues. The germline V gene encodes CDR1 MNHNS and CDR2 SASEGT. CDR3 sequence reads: CASSLTGVHEQYF. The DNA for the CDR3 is TGTGCCAGCAGCCTCACAGGGGTCCACGAGCAGTACTTC.

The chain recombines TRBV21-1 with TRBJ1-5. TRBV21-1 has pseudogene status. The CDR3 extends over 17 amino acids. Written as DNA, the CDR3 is TGTGCCAGCAGACAAGGGCTAGCTACATTGGCTCATCAGCCCCAGCATTTT. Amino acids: CASRQGLATLAHQPQHF.

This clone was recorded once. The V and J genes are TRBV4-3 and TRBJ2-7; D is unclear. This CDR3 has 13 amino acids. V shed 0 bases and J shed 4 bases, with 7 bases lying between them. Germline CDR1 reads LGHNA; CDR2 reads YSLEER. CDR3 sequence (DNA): TGCGCCAGCAGCCAAGATCCGGTTTACGAGCAGTACTTC. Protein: CASSQDPVYEQYF.

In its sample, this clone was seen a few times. The CDR3 bases are TGCGCCAGCAGCCAAGACAGGGGAGGCGGTCAGCCCCAGCATTTT. It specifies CASSQDRGGGQPQHF. The chain couples TRBV4-1 to TRBJ1-5; weak D call: TRBD1 (6 bases). Trimming left V 0 bases short and J 6 bases short, with 12 bases between. This CDR3 spans 15 amino acids. CDR1 is MGHRA, CDR2 YSYEKL, per germline.

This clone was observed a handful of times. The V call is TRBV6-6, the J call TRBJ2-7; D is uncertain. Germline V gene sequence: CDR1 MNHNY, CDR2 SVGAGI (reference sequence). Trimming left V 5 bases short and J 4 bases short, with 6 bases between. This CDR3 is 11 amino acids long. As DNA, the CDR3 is TGTGCCAGCAGTGAATGGTACGAGCAGTACTTC. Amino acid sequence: CASSEWYEQYF.

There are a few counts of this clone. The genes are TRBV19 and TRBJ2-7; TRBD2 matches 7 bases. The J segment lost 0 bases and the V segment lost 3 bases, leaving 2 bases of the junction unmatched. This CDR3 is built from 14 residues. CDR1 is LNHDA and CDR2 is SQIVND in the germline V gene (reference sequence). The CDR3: CASSILADSYEQYF. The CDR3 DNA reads TGTGCCAGTAGTATTCTAGCGGACTCCTACGAGCAGTACTTC.

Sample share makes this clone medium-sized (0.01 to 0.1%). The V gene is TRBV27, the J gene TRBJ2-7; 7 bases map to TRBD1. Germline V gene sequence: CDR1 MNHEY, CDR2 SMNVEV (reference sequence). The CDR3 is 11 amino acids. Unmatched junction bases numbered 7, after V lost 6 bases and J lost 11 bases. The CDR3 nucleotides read TGTGCCAGCAGCCCAGGGGGTCGAGAGTACTTC. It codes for CASSPGGREYF.

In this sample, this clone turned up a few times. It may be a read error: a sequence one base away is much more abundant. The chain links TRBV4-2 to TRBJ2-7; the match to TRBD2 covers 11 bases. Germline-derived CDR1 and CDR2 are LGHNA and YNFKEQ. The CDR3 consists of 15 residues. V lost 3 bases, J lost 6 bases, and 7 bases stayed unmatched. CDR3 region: CASSQGLAEGVEQYF. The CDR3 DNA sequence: TGTGCCAGCAGCCAGGGACTAGCGGAGGGGGTCGAGCAGTACTTC.

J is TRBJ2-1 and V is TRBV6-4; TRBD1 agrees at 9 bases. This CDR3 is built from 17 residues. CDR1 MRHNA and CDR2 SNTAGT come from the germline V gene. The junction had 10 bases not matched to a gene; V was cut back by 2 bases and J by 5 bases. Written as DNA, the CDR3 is TGTGCCAGCAGTGACCCGGACAGGGGTTTCGGGCACAATGAGCAGTTCTTC. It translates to CASSDPDRGFGHNEQFF.

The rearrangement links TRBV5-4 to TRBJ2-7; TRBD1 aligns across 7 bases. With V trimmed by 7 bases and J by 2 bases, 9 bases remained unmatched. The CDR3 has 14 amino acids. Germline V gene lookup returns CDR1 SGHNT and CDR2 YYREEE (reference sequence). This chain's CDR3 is CASRLGQDTYEQYF. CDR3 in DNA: TGTGCCAGCCGATTAGGACAGGATACCTACGAGCAGTACTTC.

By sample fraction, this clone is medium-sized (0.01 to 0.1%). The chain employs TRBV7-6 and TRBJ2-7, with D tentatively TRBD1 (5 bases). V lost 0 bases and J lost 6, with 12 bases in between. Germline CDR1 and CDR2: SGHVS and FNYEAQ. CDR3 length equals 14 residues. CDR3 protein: CASSLAEWGGEQYF. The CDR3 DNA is TGTGCCAGCAGCTTAGCAGAATGGGGCGGCGAGCAGTACTTC.

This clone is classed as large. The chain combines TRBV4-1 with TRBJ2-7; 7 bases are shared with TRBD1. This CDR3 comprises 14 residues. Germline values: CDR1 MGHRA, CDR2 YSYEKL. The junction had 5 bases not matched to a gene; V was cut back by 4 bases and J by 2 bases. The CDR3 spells CASSPTTGAYEQYF. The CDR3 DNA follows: TGCGCCAGCAGCCCTACAACAGGGGCCTACGAGCAGTACTTC.

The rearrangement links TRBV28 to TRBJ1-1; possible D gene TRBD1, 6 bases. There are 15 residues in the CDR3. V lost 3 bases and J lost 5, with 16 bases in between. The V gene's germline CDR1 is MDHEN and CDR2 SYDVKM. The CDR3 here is CASSLGTGLGTEAFF. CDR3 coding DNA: TGTGCCAGCAGTTTGGGTACAGGGCTGGGGACTGAAGCTTTCTTT.

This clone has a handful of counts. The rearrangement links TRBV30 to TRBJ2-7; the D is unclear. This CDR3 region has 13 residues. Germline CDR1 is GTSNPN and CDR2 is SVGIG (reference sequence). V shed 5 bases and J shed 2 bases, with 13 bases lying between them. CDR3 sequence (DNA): TGTGCCTGGTCCGTGGGCCCGCCCTACGAGCAGTACTTC. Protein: CAWSVGPPYEQYF. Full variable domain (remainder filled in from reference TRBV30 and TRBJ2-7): SQTIHQWPATLVQPVGSPLSLECTVEGTSNPNLYWYRQAAGRGLQLLFYSVGIGQISSEVPQNLSASRPQDRQFILSSKKLLLSDSGFYLCAWSVGPPYEQYFGPGTRLTVT.

The CDR3 bases are TGCAGTGCTTTCAAAGAATCAGCCCAGCATTTT. This codes for CSAFKESAQHF. The chain couples TRBV20-1 to TRBJ1-5; the D is unclear. The germline CDR1 and CDR2 sequences are DFQATT and SNEGSKA (reference sequence). The CDR3 runs 11 residues. Trimming removed 5 bases at V and 11 bases at J, with 13 bases between.

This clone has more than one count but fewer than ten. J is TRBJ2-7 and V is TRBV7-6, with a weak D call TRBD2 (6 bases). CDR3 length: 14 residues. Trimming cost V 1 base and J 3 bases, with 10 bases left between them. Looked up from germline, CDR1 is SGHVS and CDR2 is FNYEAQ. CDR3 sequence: CASSLVGLGYEQYF. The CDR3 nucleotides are TGTGCCAGCAGCTTAGTGGGACTGGGCTACGAGCAGTACTTC.

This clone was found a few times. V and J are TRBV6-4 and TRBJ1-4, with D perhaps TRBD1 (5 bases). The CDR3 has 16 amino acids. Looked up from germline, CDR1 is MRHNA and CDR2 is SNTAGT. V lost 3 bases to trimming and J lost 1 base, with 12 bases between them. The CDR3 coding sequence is TGTGCCAGCAGTGATATAGTAAGGGGAACTAATGAAAAACTGTTTTTT. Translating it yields CASSDIVRGTNEKLFF.

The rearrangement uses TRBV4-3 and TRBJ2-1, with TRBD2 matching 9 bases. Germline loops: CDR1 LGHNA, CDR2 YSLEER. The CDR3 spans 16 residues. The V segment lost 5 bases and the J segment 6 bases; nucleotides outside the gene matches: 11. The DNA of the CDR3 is TGCGCCAGCAGCGAAGCAGGGACTAGCTACCGCAATGAGCAGTTCTTC. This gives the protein CASSEAGTSYRNEQFF.

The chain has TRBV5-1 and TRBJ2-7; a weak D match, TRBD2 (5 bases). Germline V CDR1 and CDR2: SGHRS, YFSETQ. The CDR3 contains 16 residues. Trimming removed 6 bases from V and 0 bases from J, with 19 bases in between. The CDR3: CASTKSGNLDSYEQYF. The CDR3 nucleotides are TGCGCCAGCACCAAATCCGGGAACTTAGACTCCTACGAGCAGTACTTC.

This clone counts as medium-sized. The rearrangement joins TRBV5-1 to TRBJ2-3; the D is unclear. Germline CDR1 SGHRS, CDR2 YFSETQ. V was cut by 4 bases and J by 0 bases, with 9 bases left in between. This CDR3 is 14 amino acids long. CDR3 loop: CASSDRLSTDTQYF. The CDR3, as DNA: TGCGCCAGCAGCGACCGACTCAGCACAGATACGCAGTATTTT. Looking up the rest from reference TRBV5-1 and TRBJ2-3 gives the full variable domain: KAGVTQTPRYLIKTRGQQVTLSCSPISGHRSVSWYQQTPGQGLQFLFEYFSETQRNKGNFPGRFSGRQFSNSRSEMNVSTLELGDSALYLCASSDRLSTDTQYFGPGTRLTVL.

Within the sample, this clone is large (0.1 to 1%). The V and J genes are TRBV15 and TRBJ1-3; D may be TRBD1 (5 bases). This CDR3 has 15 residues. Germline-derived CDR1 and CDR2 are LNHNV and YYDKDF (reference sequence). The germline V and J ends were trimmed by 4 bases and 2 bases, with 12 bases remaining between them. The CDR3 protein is CATSTTGTAGNTIYF. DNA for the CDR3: TGTGCCACCAGCACAACAGGTACAGCTGGAAACACCATATATTTT.

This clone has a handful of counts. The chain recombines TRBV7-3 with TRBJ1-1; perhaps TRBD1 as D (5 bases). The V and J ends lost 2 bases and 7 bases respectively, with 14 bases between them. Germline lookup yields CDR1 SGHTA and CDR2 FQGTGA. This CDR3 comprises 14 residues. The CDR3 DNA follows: TGTGCCAGCAGCTTATTTGGCAGGGACCTTGAAGCTTTCTTT. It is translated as CASSLFGRDLEAFF.

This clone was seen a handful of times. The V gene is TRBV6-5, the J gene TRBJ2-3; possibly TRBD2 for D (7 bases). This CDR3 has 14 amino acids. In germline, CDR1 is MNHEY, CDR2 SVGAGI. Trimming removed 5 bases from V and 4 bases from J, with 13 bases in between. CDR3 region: CASSGGGSADTQYF. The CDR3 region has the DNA TGTGCCAGCAGTGGGGGCGGGAGCGCAGATACGCAGTATTTT.